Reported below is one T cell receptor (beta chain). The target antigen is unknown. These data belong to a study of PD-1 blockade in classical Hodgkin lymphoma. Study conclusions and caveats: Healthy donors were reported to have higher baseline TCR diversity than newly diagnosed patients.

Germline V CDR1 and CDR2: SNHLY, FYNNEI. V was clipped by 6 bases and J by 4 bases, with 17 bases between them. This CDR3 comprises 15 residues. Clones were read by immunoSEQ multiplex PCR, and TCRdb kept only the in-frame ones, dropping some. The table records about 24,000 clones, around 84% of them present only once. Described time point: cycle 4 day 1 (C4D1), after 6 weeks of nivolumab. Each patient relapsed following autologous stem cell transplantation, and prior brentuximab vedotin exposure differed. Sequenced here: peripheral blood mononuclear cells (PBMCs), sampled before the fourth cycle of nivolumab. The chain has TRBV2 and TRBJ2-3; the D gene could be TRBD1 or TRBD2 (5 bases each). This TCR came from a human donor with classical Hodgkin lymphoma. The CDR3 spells CASRNSPLGADTQYF. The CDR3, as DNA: TGTGCCAGCAGAAATAGCCCGTTGGGGGCAGATACGCAGTATTTT.